These 12 T cell receptor beta chains were all obtained from the same sample, sequenced in a study of regulatory T cells in long-lasting Graves disease. Library construction for TCR beta used iRepertoire HTBI primers and Arm-PCR of CDR3 regions. In TCRdb, the multiplex PCR reads were re-called with MiXCR into one record per CDR3 protein. Among hundreds of thousands of distinct CDR3 sequences, 20% were seen once, and the ten largest hold just under 30%. Time point given: persistent/refractory GD, antithyroid drugs over 5 years with positive TRAb. RNA from PBMCs was the source of the TCR library. Sequenced here: peripheral blood mononuclear cells (PBMCs), sampled when the disease was refractory, from a patient treated with antithyroid drugs. All receptors come from a female donor with Graves disease.

Points on this clonotype: This sequence may be a read error, since a much larger clone differs from it by one base. The V call is TRBV20-1, the J call TRBJ1-4; D remains unclear. The CDR3 runs to 12 residues. Germline-derived CDR1 and CDR2 are DFQATT and SNEGSKA (reference sequence). Here the CDR3 reads CSATSPGNPLLF. The CDR3 DNA reads as TGCAGTGCTACTTCCCCTGGCAATCCACTGCTTTTT.

This chain joins TRBV7-6 and TRBJ2-3; TRBD2 agrees at 13 bases. The CDR3 runs to 15 residues. CDR1 is SGHVS, CDR2 FNYEAQ, per germline. The V segment lost 5 bases and the J segment 4 bases; nucleotides outside the gene matches: 3. DNA of the CDR3: TGTGCCAGCAGCGACACTAGCGGGGGGGCAGATACGCAGTATTTT. It is translated as CASSDTSGGADTQYF.

V gene TRBV7-2 combines with J gene TRBJ2-6; D tentatively reads TRBD1 or TRBD2 (6 bases each). The CDR3 loop spans 18 amino acids. CDR1 and CDR2 (germline): SGHTA, FQGNSA. Trimming stripped 5 bases from V and 4 bases from J, with 21 bases between. As DNA, the CDR3 is TGTGCCAGCAGCGCATCTAGCCTTCTAGGGGGGGGGGCCAACGTCCTGACTTTC. It specifies CASSASSLLGGGANVLTF.

This clonotype was seen ten or more times. V usage is TRBV11-2 and J usage is TRBJ1-1, with D tentatively TRBD1 (5 bases). The CDR3 has 19 amino acids. V was trimmed by 1 base and J by 4 bases, leaving 25 bases between them. CDR1 and CDR2 from the germline V gene are SGHAT and FQNNGV. CDR3 DNA sequence: TGTGCCAGCAGCTTAGCGGGGGTGGGAGGGGTTCCGGCCTTCACTGAAGCTTTCTTT. It codes for CASSLAGVGGVPAFTEAFF.

CDR3 DNA: TGTGCCAGCTCACCACCGACGGGCAGGGAAAACTATGGCTACACCTTC. This codes for CASSPPTGRENYGYTF. The chain links TRBV18 to TRBJ1-2; tentatively, D is TRBD1 (5 bases). V was trimmed by 0 bases and J by 2 bases, leaving 13 bases between them. Germline lookup yields CDR1 KGHSH and CDR2 LQKENI. This CDR3 comprises 16 residues.

There are many counts of this clonotype. The gene calls are TRBV11-1 and TRBJ1-1; the match to TRBD1 covers 7 bases. Germline trimming cut 6 bases from V and 0 bases from J; bases unmatched to any gene: 7. This CDR3 spans 15 amino acids. Germline CDR1 and CDR2: SGHAT and FQDESV (reference sequence). CDR3 nucleotides: TGTGCCAGCAGTTCCGACAGGGCGCTGAACACTGAAGCTTTCTTT. Its protein product is CASSSDRALNTEAFF.

This clonotype was detected ten times or more. The CDR3 loop is CATSRDSRTGYGYTF. In DNA form, the CDR3 reads TGTGCCACCAGCAGAGATTCACGGACAGGCTATGGCTACACCTTC. The chain links TRBV15 to TRBJ1-2, with 7 bases aligning to TRBD1. The germline gives CDR1 LNHNV, CDR2 YYDKDF (reference sequence). V was pared by 0 bases and J by 4 bases, with 5 bases of the junction left unmatched. This CDR3 has 15 residues. The full variable domain, rest sourced from reference TRBV15 and TRBJ1-2, is DAMVIQNPRYQVTQFGKPVTLSCSQTLNHNVMYWYQQKSSQAPKLLFHYYDKDFNNEADTPDNFQSRRPNTSFCFLDIRSPGLGDTAMYLCATSRDSRTGYGYTFGSGTRLTVV.

This clonotype has a count of ten or more. The rearrangement uses TRBV12-3 or TRBV12-4 and TRBJ1-2; 7 bases are shared with TRBD1. Trimming removed 6 bases from V and 8 bases from J; junction bases left unmatched: 9. CDR3 length: 13 residues. CDR3 sequence (DNA): TGTGCCAGCAGCACCCGGGACAGAGGCGGCTACACCTTC. Its protein is CASSTRDRGGYTF.

This clonotype was seen a handful of times. DNA for the CDR3: TGTGCCAGCAGTTTAGCCTTAGTAACGCAGTATTTT. This gives the protein CASSLALVTQYF. V usage is TRBV12-3 or TRBV12-4 and J usage is TRBJ2-3; D is unresolved. The germline V and J ends were trimmed by 0 bases and 9 bases, with 7 bases remaining between them. The CDR3 consists of 12 residues.

This clonotype has at least ten counts. V and J are TRBV28 and TRBJ2-7, with 7 bases matching TRBD2. Germline V CDR1 and CDR2: MDHEN, SYDVKM. The V and J ends lost 6 bases and 2 bases, in that order; junction bases with no gene match: 4. The CDR3 consists of 13 residues. CDR3 protein: CASRGRATYEQYF. DNA of the CDR3: TGTGCCAGCAGAGGGAGGGCGACCTACGAGCAGTACTTC.

This clonotype appeared many times. This chain joins TRBV20-1 and TRBJ2-7; TRBD2 is a possible D gene (5 bases). Looked up from germline, CDR1 is DFQATT and CDR2 is SNEGSKA (reference sequence). CDR3 length equals 12 residues. Trimming took 3 bases from V and 5 from J, leaving 11 bases between them. CDR3 in amino acids: CSASRRNDEQYF. Written as DNA, the CDR3 is TGCAGTGCTAGTCGGAGGAACGACGAGCAGTACTTC.

Many counts were recorded for this clonotype. The rearrangement joins TRBV7-8 to TRBJ1-2; D perhaps matches TRBD1 (6 bases). The V gene's germline CDR1 is SGHVS and CDR2 FQNEAQ. The V end lost 5 bases, the J end lost 8 bases, and 15 bases lay between the germline ends. CDR3 length: 13 amino acids. This chain's CDR3 is CASSQRGARGYTF. CDR3 DNA sequence: TGTGCCAGCAGCCAACGGGGGGCGCGGGGCTACACCTTC.